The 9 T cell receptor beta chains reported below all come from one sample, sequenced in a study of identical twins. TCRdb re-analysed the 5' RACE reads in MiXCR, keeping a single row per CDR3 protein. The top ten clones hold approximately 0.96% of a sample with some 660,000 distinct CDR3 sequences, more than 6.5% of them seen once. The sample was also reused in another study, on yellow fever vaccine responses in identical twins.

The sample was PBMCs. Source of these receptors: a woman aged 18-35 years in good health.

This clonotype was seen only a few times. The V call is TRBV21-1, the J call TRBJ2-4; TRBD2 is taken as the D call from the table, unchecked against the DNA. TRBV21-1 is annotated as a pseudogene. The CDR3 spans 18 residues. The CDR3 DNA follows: TGTGCCAGCAGCAAAGCCCCGGCAAGCGGGAGGGCGAAAAACATTCAGTACTTC. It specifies CASSKAPASGRAKNIQYF.

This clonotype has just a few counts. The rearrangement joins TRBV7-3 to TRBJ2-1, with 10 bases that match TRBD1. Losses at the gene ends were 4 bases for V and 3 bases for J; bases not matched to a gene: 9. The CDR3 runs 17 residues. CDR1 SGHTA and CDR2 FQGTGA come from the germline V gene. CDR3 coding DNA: TGTGCCAGCAGCTCATCCGGGACAGGGGCGAACTACAATGAGCAGTTCTTC. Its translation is CASSSSGTGANYNEQFF.

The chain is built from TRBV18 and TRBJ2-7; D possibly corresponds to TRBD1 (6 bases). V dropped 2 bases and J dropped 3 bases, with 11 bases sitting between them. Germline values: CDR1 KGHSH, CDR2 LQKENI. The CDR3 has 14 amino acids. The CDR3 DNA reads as TGTGCCAGCTCACCATTTCAGGACAGCTACGAGCAGTACTTC. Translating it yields CASSPFQDSYEQYF.

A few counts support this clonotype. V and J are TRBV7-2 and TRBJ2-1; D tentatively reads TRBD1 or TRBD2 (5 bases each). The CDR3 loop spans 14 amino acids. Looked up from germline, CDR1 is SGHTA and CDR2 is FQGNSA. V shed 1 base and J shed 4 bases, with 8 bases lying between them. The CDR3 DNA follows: TGTGCCAGCAGCTTAGGGGGGTGGTACAATGAGCAGTTCTTC. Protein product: CASSLGGWYNEQFF.

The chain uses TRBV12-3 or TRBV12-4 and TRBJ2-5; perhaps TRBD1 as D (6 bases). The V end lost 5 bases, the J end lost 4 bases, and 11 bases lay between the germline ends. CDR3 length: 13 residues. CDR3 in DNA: TGTGCCAGCAGTACCAGGGGCAGAGAGACCCAGTACTTC. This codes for CASSTRGRETQYF.

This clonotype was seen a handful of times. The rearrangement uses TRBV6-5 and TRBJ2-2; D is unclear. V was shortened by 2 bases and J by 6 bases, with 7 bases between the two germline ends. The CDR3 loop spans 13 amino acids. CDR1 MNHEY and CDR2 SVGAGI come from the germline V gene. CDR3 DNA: TGTGCCAGCAGTTACGAGAGGCCCGGGGAGCTGTTTTTT. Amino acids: CASSYERPGELFF.

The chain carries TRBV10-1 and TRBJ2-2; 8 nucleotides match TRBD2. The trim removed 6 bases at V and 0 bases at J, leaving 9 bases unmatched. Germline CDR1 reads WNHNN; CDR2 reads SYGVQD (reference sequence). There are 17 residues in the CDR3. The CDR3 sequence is CASSPRLAGTNTGELFF. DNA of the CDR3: TGCGCCAGCAGCCCACGTTTAGCGGGAACGAACACCGGGGAGCTGTTTTTT.

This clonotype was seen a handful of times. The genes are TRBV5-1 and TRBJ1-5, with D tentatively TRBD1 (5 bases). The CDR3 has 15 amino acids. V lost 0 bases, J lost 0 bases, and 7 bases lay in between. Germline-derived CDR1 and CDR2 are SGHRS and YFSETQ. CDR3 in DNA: TGCGCCAGCAGCTTGGGGACACTTAGCAATCAGCCCCAGCATTTT. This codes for CASSLGTLSNQPQHF.

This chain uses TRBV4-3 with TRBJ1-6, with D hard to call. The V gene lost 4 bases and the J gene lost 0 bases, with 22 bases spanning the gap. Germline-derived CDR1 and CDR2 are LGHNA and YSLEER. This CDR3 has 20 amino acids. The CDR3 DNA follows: TGCGCCAGCAGCCTCTTACGGCGGCAGAGGGAAAACTCCTATAATTCACCCCTCCACTTT. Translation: CASSLLRRQRENSYNSPLHF.